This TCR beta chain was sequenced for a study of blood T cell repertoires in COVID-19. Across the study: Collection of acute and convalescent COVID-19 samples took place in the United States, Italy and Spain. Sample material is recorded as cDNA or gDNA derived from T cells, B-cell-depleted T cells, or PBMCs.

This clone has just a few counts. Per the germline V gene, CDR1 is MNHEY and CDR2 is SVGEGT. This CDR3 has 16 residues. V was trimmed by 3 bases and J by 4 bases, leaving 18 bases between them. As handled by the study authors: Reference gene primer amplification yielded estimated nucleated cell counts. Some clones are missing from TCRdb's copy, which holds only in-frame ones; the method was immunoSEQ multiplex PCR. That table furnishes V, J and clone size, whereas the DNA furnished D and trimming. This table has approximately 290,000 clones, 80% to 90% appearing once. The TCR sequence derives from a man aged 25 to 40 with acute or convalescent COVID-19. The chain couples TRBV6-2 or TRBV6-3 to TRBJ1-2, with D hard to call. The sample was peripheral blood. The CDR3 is CASSYSPRQPTYGYTF. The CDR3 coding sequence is TGTGCCAGCAGTTATTCACCGCGGCAGCCTACCTATGGCTACACCTTC.